These T cell receptor beta chains were read from a single sample in a study of shared T cell receptors in the human thymus. Profiling relied on immunoSEQ multiplex PCR, and the TCRdb table lists in-frame clones only, not all of them. This table has about 710,000 clones, about 89% appearing once. This sample was also put to use in a study of human thymus T cells.

The sequencing sample was made of thymocytes. The receptors here all came from a boy in the first two years of life with a congenital heart defect. Each CDR3 is given with its conserved first and last residue. The D gene is left open where the match is weak. The size entry is marked missing in some rows and otherwise reads once, few, many or a size class.

CDR3 length: 16; J gene: TRBJ2-5; clone size: -; D gene: -; V gene: TRBV4-3; CDR3 protein: CASSQDRVQGRETQYF; CDR3 DNA: TGCGCCAGCAGCCAAGATAGGGTTCAGGGGCGGGAGACCCAGTACTTC
CDR3 length: 18; J gene: TRBJ2-1; clone size: -; D gene: TRBD2; V gene: TRBV4-2; CDR3 protein: CASSQDTSGSPSYNEQFF; CDR3 DNA: TGTGCCAGCAGCCAAGATACTAGCGGTTCTCCCTCCTACAATGAGCAGTTCTTC
CDR3 length: 18; J gene: TRBJ2-1; clone size: once; D gene: TRBD1; V gene: TRBV2; CDR3 protein: CATVPGQGSGWSYNEQFF; CDR3 DNA: TGTGCCACCGTACCGGGACAGGGCTCCGGATGGTCCTACAATGAGCAGTTCTTC
CDR3 length: 17; J gene: TRBJ2-3; clone size: -; D gene: TRBD2; V gene: TRBV27; CDR3 protein: CASSLGLGGERTDTQYF; CDR3 DNA: TGTGCCAGCAGTTTGGGGCTGGGGGGGGAGCGTACAGATACGCAGTATTTT
CDR3 length: 15; J gene: TRBJ1-1; clone size: -; D gene: TRBD1; V gene: TRBV12-5; CDR3 protein: CASGLYRQGNTEAFF; CDR3 DNA: TGTGCTAGTGGTTTGTACAGACAGGGTAACACTGAAGCTTTCTTT
CDR3 length: 16; J gene: TRBJ2-7; clone size: once; D gene: TRBD1; V gene: TRBV19; CDR3 protein: CASSIAGQGARNEQYF; CDR3 DNA: TGTGCCAGTAGTATTGCTGGACAGGGGGCAAGGAACGAGCAGTACTTC
CDR3 length: 17; J gene: TRBJ1-3; clone size: -; D gene: -; V gene: TRBV18; CDR3 protein: CASSPPARGHSGNTIYF; CDR3 DNA: TGTGCCAGCTCACCACCGGCCAGGGGCCACTCTGGAAACACCATATATTTT
CDR3 length: 15; J gene: TRBJ1-3; clone size: -; D gene: -; V gene: TRBV5-6; CDR3 protein: CASSNPTASGNTIYF; CDR3 DNA: TGTGCCAGCAGCAACCCGACAGCCTCTGGAAACACCATATATTTT
CDR3 length: 13; J gene: TRBJ2-2; clone size: -; D gene: -; V gene: TRBV28; CDR3 protein: CASRATGGGELFF; CDR3 DNA: TGTGCCAGCAGGGCTACCGGGGGCGGGGAGCTGTTTTTT
CDR3 length: 18; J gene: TRBJ1-3; clone size: -; D gene: -; V gene: TRBV5-6; CDR3 protein: CASSLTQGGVTSGNTIYF; CDR3 DNA: TGTGCCAGCAGTTTAACGCAGGGAGGGGTTACCTCTGGAAACACCATATATTTT
CDR3 length: 10; J gene: TRBJ1-2; clone size: -; D gene: -; V gene: TRBV5-6; CDR3 protein: CASSPYGYTF; CDR3 DNA: TGTGCCAGCAGCCCTTATGGCTACACCTTC
CDR3 length: 14; J gene: TRBJ2-7; clone size: -; D gene: TRBD1; V gene: TRBV11-1; CDR3 protein: CASSSRDSYYEQYF; CDR3 DNA: TGTGCCAGCAGCTCCCGGGACAGTTACTACGAGCAGTACTTC
CDR3 length: 15; J gene: TRBJ2-3; clone size: -; D gene: -; V gene: TRBV5-6; CDR3 protein: CASSPGRAGLDTQYF; CDR3 DNA: TGTGCCAGCAGCCCCGGGCGGGCCGGTCTCGATACGCAGTATTTT
CDR3 length: 16; J gene: TRBJ2-1; clone size: -; D gene: TRBD2; V gene: TRBV6-5; CDR3 protein: CASSYQPGGSYNEQFF; CDR3 DNA: TGTGCCAGCAGTTACCAACCGGGGGGTTCCTACAATGAGCAGTTCTTC
CDR3 length: 16; J gene: TRBJ1-5; clone size: -; D gene: -; V gene: TRBV9; CDR3 protein: CASPSLREYSNQPQHF; CDR3 DNA: TGTGCCAGCCCATCCCTCCGGGAGTATAGCAATCAGCCCCAGCATTTT
CDR3 length: 14; J gene: TRBJ1-2; clone size: -; D gene: -; V gene: TRBV9; CDR3 protein: CASSVGTGNYGYTF; CDR3 DNA: TGTGCCAGCAGCGTAGGCACAGGGAACTATGGCTACACCTTC
CDR3 length: 15; J gene: TRBJ2-3; clone size: -; D gene: TRBD1; V gene: TRBV5-6; CDR3 protein: CASSVDRGRGDTQYF; CDR3 DNA: TGTGCCAGCAGCGTAGACAGGGGGCGAGGAGATACGCAGTATTTT
CDR3 length: 17; J gene: TRBJ2-7; clone size: once; D gene: TRBD2; V gene: TRBV7-8; CDR3 protein: CASSLEWREALSGEQYF; CDR3 DNA: TGTGCCAGCAGCTTAGAGTGGCGGGAGGCCCTATCAGGCGAGCAGTACTTC
CDR3 length: 17; J gene: TRBJ2-2; clone size: -; D gene: -; V gene: TRBV4-3; CDR3 protein: CASSQGGSGGNTGELFF; CDR3 DNA: TGCGCCAGCAGCCAAGGAGGTTCAGGAGGAAACACCGGGGAGCTGTTTTTT
CDR3 length: 11; J gene: TRBJ2-3; clone size: -; D gene: -; V gene: TRBV6-5; CDR3 protein: CASSSGDTQYF; CDR3 DNA: TGTGCCAGCAGCTCAGGGGATACGCAGTATTTT
CDR3 length: 19; J gene: TRBJ1-3; clone size: -; D gene: -; V gene: TRBV5-1; CDR3 protein: CASSLRGFVGGKSGNTIYF; CDR3 DNA: TGCGCCAGCAGCTTGAGAGGGTTCGTTGGGGGCAAAAGTGGAAACACCATATATTTT
CDR3 length: 15; J gene: TRBJ1-2; clone size: -; D gene: -; V gene: TRBV5-5; CDR3 protein: CASRTGRPRGYGYTF; CDR3 DNA: TGTGCCAGCAGAACGGGTCGCCCAAGAGGTTATGGCTACACCTTC
CDR3 length: 15; J gene: TRBJ2-7; clone size: -; D gene: -; V gene: TRBV7-9; CDR3 protein: CASSLCLGGDYEQYF; CDR3 DNA: TGTGCCAGCAGCTTGTGCCTGGGGGGAGACTACGAGCAGTACTTC
CDR3 length: 15; J gene: TRBJ2-7; clone size: -; D gene: TRBD2; V gene: TRBV7-6; CDR3 protein: CASSLVRAGYYEQYF; CDR3 DNA: TGTGCCAGCAGCTTGGTTCGAGCGGGATACTACGAGCAGTACTTC